The entry that follows covers one T cell receptor (beta chain) sequence. The antigen is unknown. The data are from a study of identifying expanded T cells in peripheral blood. Study-level points and caveats: Roughly two-week clone count variance significantly increased as total template count grew. Approximately 1.2 clones differed between technical replicates, versus about 15 and 19 over time.

Profiled with immunoSEQ multiplex PCR; TCRdb holds only in-frame clones, not every one. The sample yields tens of thousands of clones, approximately 84% seen once. During the collection period, no donor immune events like infections were recorded. The ends were cut back, 1 base at V and 3 bases at J, with 4 bases in the middle. Germline CDR1 is SGHVS and CDR2 is FQNEAQ. The CDR3 sequence is 12 residues long. The source of this sequence is a person between 18 and 69 years old in good health. This chain joins TRBV7-8 and TRBJ2-7; the D is unclear. The material sequenced was blood. The CDR3 loop is CASSLGSYEQYF. CDR3 DNA sequence: TGTGCCAGCAGCTTAGGGAGCTACGAGCAGTACTTC.